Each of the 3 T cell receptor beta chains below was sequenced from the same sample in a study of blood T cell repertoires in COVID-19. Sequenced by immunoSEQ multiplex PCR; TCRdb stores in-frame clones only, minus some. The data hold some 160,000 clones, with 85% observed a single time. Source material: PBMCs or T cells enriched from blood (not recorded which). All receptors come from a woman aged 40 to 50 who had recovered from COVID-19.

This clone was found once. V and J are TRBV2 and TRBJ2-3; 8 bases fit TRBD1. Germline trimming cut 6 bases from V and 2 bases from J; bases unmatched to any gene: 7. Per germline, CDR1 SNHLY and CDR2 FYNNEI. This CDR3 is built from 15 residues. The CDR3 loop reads CASRETGVSTDTQYF. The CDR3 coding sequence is TGTGCCAGCAGGGAGACAGGGGTCTCCACAGATACGCAGTATTTT.

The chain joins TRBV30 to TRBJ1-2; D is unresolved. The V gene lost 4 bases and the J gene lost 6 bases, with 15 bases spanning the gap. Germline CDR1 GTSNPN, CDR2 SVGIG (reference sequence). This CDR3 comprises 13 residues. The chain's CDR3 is CAWNLDPQDGYTF. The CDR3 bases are TGTGCCTGGAATTTAGACCCCCAGGATGGCTACACCTTC.

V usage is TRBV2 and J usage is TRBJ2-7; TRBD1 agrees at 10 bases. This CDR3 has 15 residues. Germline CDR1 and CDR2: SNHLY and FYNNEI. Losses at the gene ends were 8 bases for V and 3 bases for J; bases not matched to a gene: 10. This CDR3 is CASGDPGQGDYEQYF. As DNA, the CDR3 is TGTGCCAGCGGGGACCCCGGACAGGGGGACTACGAGCAGTACTTC. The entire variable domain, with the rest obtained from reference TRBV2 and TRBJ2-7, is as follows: EPEVTQTPSHQVTQMGQEVILRCVPISNHLYFYWYRQILGQKVEFLVSFYNNEISEKSEIFDDQFSVERPDGSNFTLKIRSTKLEDSAMYFCASGDPGQGDYEQYFGPGTRLTVT.